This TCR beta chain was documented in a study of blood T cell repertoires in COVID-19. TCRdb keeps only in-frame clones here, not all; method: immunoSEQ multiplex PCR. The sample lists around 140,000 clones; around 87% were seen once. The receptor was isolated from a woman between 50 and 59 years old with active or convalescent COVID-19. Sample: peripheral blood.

CDR3 sequence reads: CASSSPGQGPTGELFF. In DNA, the CDR3 is TGTGCCAGCAGCTCCCCGGGACAGGGGCCCACCGGGGAGCTGTTTTTT. The chain has TRBV13 and TRBJ2-2; 10 bases agree with TRBD1. The CDR3 spans 16 residues. In germline, CDR1 is PRHDT, CDR2 FYEKMQ (reference sequence). The V gene end was trimmed by 4 bases and the J gene end by 4 bases; junction bases not matched to a gene: 6.